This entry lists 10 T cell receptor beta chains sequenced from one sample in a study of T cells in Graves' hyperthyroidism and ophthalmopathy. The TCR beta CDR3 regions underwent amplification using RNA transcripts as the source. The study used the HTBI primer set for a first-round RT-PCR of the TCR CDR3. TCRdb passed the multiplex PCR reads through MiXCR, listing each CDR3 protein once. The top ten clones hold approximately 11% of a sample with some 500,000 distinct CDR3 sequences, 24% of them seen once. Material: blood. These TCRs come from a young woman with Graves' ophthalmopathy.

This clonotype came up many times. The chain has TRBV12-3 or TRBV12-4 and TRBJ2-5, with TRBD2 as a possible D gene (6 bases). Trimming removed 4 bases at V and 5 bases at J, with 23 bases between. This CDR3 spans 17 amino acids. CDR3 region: CASSSRGGGGIRETQYF. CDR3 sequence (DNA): TGTGCCAGCAGTTCTCGGGGTGGGGGAGGAATTCGGGAGACCCAGTACTTC.

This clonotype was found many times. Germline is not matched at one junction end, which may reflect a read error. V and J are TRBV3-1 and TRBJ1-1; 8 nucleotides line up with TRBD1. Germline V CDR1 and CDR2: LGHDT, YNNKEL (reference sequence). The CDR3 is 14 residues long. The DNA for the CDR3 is TGTGCCAGCAGCCATCTTTCAAGACAGGGGTTTGCGATCTTT. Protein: CASSHLSRQGFAIF.

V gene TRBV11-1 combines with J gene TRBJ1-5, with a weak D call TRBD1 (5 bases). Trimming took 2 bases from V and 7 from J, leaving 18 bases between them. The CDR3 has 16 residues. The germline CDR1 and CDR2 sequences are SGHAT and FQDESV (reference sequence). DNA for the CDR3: TGTGCCAGCAGCTTAACCTCGGGGGTTGAGGGACAGCCCCAGCATTTT. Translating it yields CASSLTSGVEGQPQHF.

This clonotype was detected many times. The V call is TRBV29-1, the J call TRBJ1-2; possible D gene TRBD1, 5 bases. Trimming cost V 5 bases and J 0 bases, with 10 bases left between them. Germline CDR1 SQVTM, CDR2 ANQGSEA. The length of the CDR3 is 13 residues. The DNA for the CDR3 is TGCAGCGTTCCACAGGATTCTAACTATGGCTACACCTTC. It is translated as CSVPQDSNYGYTF.

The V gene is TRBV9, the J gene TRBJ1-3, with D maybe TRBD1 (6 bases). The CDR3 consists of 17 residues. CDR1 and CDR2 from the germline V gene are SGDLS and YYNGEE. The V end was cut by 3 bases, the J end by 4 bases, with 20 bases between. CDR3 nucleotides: TGTGCCAGCAGCGCTGAGACAGGCAGGGCGGTCGGAAACACCATATATTTT. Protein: CASSAETGRAVGNTIYF.

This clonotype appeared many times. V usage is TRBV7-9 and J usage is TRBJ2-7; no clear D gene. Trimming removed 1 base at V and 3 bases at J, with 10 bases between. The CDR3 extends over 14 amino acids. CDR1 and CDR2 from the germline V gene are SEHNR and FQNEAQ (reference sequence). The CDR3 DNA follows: TGTGCCAGCAGCTTAGAGAAACGGAACTACGAGCAGTACTTC. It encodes CASSLEKRNYEQYF.

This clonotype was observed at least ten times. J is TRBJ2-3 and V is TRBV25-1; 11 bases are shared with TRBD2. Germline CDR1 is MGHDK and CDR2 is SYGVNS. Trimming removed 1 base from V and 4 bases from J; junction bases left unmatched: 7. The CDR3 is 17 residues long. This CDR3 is CASSELTSGIRADTQYF. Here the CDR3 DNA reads TGTGCCAGCAGTGAATTGACTAGCGGGATCCGGGCAGATACGCAGTATTTT.

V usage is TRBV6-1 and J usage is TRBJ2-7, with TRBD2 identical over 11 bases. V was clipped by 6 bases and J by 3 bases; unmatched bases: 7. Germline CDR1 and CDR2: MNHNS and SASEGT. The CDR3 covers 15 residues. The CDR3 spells CASRAGTSGIYEQYF. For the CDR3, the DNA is TGTGCCAGCAGGGCCGGGACTAGCGGAATCTACGAGCAGTACTTC.

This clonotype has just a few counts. The CDR3 protein is CASRTLGWTEAFF. CDR3 nucleotide sequence: TGTGCCAGCAGAACTTTGGGGTGGACTGAAGCTTTCTTT. The rearrangement links TRBV6-2 or TRBV6-3 to TRBJ1-1; no definite D call. Trimming removed 6 bases from V and 5 bases from J, with 13 bases in between. Germline V CDR1 and CDR2: MNHEY, SVGEGT. This CDR3 is 13 amino acids long.

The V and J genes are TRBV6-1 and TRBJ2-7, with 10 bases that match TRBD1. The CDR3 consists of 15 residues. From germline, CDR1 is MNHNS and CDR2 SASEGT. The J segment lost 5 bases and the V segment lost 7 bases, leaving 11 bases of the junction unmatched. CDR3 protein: CASNPGGTGENEQYF. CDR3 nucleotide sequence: TGTGCCAGCAACCCAGGCGGGACAGGGGAAAACGAGCAGTACTTC.